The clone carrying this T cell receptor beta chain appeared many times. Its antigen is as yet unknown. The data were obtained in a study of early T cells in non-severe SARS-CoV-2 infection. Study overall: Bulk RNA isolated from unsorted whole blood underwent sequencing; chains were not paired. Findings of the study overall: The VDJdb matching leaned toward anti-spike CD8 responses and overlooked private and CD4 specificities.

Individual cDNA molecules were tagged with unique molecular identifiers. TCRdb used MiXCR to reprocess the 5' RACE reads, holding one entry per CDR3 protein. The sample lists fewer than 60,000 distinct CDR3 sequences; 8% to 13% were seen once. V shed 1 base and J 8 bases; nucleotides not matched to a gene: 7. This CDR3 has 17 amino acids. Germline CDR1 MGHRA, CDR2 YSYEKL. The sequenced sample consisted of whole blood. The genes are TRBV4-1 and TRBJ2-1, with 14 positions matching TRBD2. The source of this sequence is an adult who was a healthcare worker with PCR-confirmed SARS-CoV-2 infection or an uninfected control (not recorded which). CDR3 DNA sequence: TGCGCCAGCAGCCAAGGTGAGGGACTAGCGGGAGACTATGAGCAGTTCTTC. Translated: CASSQGEGLAGDYEQFF.